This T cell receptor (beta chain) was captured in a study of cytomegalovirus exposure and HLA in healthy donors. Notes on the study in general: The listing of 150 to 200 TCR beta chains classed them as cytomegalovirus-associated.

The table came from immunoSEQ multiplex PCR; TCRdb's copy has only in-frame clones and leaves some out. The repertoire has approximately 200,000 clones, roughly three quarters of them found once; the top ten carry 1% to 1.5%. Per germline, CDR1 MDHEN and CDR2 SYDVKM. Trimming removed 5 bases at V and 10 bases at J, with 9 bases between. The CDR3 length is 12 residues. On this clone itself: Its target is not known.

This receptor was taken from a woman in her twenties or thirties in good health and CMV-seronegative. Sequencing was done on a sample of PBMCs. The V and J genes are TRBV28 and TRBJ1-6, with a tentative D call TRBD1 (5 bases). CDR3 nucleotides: TGTGCCAGCAGTCCCCCAGGGTCACCCCTCCACTTT. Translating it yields CASSPPGSPLHF.